The subject of this entry is one T cell receptor beta chain. Antigen: not known. The data were taken from a study of T cell responses to AZD1222 COVID-19 vaccine. Findings and limits, study-wide: The sample set comprised mostly white British donors with more females, and clonal diversity was possibly underestimated.

TCRdb's copy holds only in-frame clones and misses some; the assay was immunoSEQ multiplex PCR. The table records 120,000 to 150,000 clones, 75% to 95% of them present only once. V was trimmed by 0 bases and J by 4 bases, leaving 11 bases between them. The CDR3 sequence is 15 residues long. CDR1 and CDR2 (germline): SGDLS, YYNGEE. The TCR was taken from an adult in good health. The sample was peripheral blood, taken on day 0 of MenACWY control vaccination. This sequence joins TRBV9 and TRBJ2-1; a possible D gene is TRBD2 (7 bases). The CDR3 bases are TGTGCCAGCAGCGTAGTAGGGGGGGCATACAATGAGCAGTTCTTC. It is translated as CASSVVGGAYNEQFF.